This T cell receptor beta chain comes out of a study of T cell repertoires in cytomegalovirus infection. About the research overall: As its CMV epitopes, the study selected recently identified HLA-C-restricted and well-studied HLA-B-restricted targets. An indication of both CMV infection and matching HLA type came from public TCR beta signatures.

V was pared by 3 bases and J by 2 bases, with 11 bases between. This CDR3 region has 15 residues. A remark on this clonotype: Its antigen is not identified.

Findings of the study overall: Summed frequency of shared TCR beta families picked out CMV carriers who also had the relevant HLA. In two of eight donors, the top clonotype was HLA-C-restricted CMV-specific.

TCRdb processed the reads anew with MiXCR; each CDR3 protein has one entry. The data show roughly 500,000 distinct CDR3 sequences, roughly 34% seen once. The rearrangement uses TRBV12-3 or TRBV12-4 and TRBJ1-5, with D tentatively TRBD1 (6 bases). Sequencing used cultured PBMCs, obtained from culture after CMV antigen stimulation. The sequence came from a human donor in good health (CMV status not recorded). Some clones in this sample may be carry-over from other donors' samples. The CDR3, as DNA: TGTGCCAGCAGTTTGTGGGGGCTTGGCAATCAGCCCCAGCATTTT. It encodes CASSLWGLGNQPQHF.